The subject of this entry is one T cell receptor (beta chain). Its antigen remains unknown. The germline V gene encodes CDR1 LGHNA and CDR2 YSLEER. This CDR3 spans 13 amino acids. V was cut by 0 bases and J by 3 bases, with 2 bases left in between. The sample is drawn from a study of CD8+ T cells in alopecia areata. Whole-study findings and limits: Scalp lesions, especially in alopecia totalis/universalis, had higher clonality than normal scalp.

TCR sequencing used cDNA made by reverse transcription of extracted RNA. Sequenced by immunoSEQ multiplex PCR; TCRdb stores in-frame clones only, minus some. The table records about 69,000 clones, roughly 57% of them present only once. Sequenced here: CD8+ T cells sorted from blood, sampled at week 0. The chain uses TRBV4-3 and TRBJ2-2; D is unclear. The TCR was taken from a human donor with alopecia areata. The CDR3 coding sequence is TGCGCCAGCAGCCAAGAGTACACCGGGGAGCTGTTTTTT. Translated, it gives CASSQEYTGELFF.